The 7 T cell receptor beta chains below all came from one sample that was sequenced in a study of early T cells in non-severe SARS-CoV-2 infection. TCRdb reprocessed the 5' RACE reads with MiXCR, giving one entry per CDR3 protein. The sample shows tens of thousands of distinct CDR3 sequences, around 12% of them seen only once. Sequenced: whole blood. These receptors all come from an adult who was a healthcare worker with PCR-confirmed SARS-CoV-2 infection or an uninfected control (not recorded which).

V usage is TRBV5-1 and J usage is TRBJ2-1, with 8 bases aligning to TRBD2. The CDR3 contains 15 residues. The germline gives CDR1 SGHRS, CDR2 YFSETQ. V dropped 0 bases and J dropped 7; count of bases not matched to a gene: 6. The CDR3 reads CASSLEASGSNEQFF. The CDR3 DNA is TGCGCCAGCAGCTTGGAGGCTAGCGGGTCGAATGAGCAGTTCTTC.

This clonotype has ten or more counts. The rearrangement joins TRBV18 to TRBJ1-4, with no clear D. The CDR3 length is 14 residues. Germline V gene data show CDR1 as KGHSH and CDR2 as LQKENI. V lost 3 bases and J 4 bases, leaving 9 bases between the germline ends. The CDR3 loop is CASSPRQYNEKLFF. Here the CDR3 DNA reads TGTGCCAGCTCACCTCGGCAATATAATGAAAAACTGTTTTTT.

The J gene is TRBJ2-5, the V gene TRBV7-2, with 13 nucleotides matching TRBD2. CDR3 length equals 16 residues. Unmatched junction bases numbered 2, after V lost 4 bases and J lost 0 bases. Per germline, CDR1 SGHTA and CDR2 FQGNSA. DNA for the CDR3: TGTGCCAGCAGCTCACTAGCGGGGGGGGACCAAGAGACCCAGTACTTC. It is translated as CASSSLAGGDQETQYF.

The genes are TRBV12-3 or TRBV12-4 and TRBJ2-1, with D tentatively TRBD2 (6 bases). The V and J ends lost 7 bases and 9 bases respectively, with 22 bases between them. The CDR3 spans 15 residues. CDR3 in DNA: TGTGCCAGCACCGGGGCGGGACTTCGACCGGCTGAGCAGTTCTTC. Amino acids: CASTGAGLRPAEQFF.

This clonotype was found many times. CDR3 region: CAISGPGQGTPPKPTDTQYF. The CDR3 region has the DNA TGTGCCATCAGCGGCCCGGGACAGGGAACCCCTCCCAAACCCACAGATACGCAGTATTTT. The rearrangement joins TRBV10-3 to TRBJ2-3; 9 nucleotides align to TRBD1. CDR3 size: 20 residues. Germline-derived CDR1 and CDR2 are ENHRY and SYGVKD. Germline trimming cut 6 bases from V and 2 bases from J; bases unmatched to any gene: 21.

This clonotype was seen more than once but under ten times. The chain combines TRBV7-8 with TRBJ1-1; no reliable D call. The germline gives CDR1 SGHVS, CDR2 FQNEAQ. CDR3 length: 15 residues. Trimming pared 5 bases from V and 2 bases from J, leaving 15 bases between. CDR3 amino acids: CASSPWTDSNTEAFF. The CDR3 bases are TGTGCCAGCAGCCCATGGACGGATTCAAACACTGAAGCTTTCTTT. Looking up the rest from reference TRBV7-8 and TRBJ1-1 gives the full variable domain: GAGVSQSPRYKVAKRGQDVALRCDPISGHVSLFWYQQALGQGPEFLTYFQNEAQLDKSGLPSDRFFAERPEGSVSTLKIQRTQQEDSAVYLCASSPWTDSNTEAFFGQGTRLTVV.

This clonotype was counted ten times or more. The V call is TRBV5-4, the J call TRBJ2-1; possibly TRBD1 for D (6 bases). V was trimmed by 10 bases and J by 9 bases, leaving 20 bases between them. CDR3 length: 13 residues. CDR1 SGHNT and CDR2 YYREEE come from the germline V gene (reference sequence). In DNA, the CDR3 is TGTGCCGTACGCCGGGACAACGTGGGTGAGCAGTTCTTC. It translates to CAVRRDNVGEQFF.